This section outlines one TCR beta chain sequence together with its context. Exposed enrollees encountered a COVID-19 case at some point within 2 weeks before study entry. CDR1 and CDR2 from the germline V gene are GTSNPN and SVGIG (reference sequence). V lost 8 bases to trimming and J lost 4 bases, with 17 bases between them. The CDR3 spans 13 residues. This sample was taken from a study of blood T cell repertoires in COVID-19. The overall study: Material from acute and convalescent COVID-19 was sourced from the United States, Italy and Spain.

In the authors' methods: Nucleated cell counts were estimated from reference gene primer amplification. TCRdb's copy holds only in-frame clones and misses some; the assay was immunoSEQ multiplex PCR. V and J calls plus clone size are reproduced from that table; the DNA served to infer D and trimming. The sample carries about 140,000 clones, roughly 88% recorded once. This sequence originates from a man in his 70s who had been exposed to COVID-19. The V and J genes are TRBV30 and TRBJ1-1, with D perhaps TRBD1 (5 bases). Sequenced: PBMCs or T cells enriched from blood (not recorded which). CDR3 DNA: TGTGCCACGCGATCCCCGGGGGGCACTGAAGCTTTCTTT. Protein: CATRSPGGTEAFF.